The TCR beta chain under discussion was sequenced for a study of T cell responses to AZD1222 COVID-19 vaccine. The CDR3 covers 16 residues. Germline lookup yields CDR1 SGHNT and CDR2 YYREEE (reference sequence). J was trimmed by 5 bases and V by 1 base; bases with no gene match: 5. Findings of the study overall: Most donors were white British, females outnumbered males, and clonal diversity was possibly underestimated.

In the case of this clone: Its matching antigen is unknown.

Using immunoSEQ multiplex PCR, the repertoire was profiled, and TCRdb retains in-frame clones only, with some absent. The sample includes 120,000 or so clones, 70% to 90% of them seen just once. This receptor was obtained from an adult in good health. This chain joins TRBV5-4 and TRBJ2-3; 12 nucleotides agree with TRBD2. Sequenced here: peripheral blood, sampled on day 0 of AZD1222 vaccination. This CDR3 reads CASSLRTSGRIDTQYF. DNA of the CDR3: TGTGCCAGCAGCTTGCGCACTAGCGGGAGGATAGATACGCAGTATTTT. The whole variable domain, filled in from reference TRBV5-4 and TRBJ2-3, reads ETGVTQSPTHLIKTRGQQVTLRCSSQSGHNTVSWYQQALGQGPQFIFQYYREEENGRGNFPPRFSGLQFPNYSSELNVNALELDDSALYLCASSLRTSGRIDTQYFGPGTRLTVL.